This TCR beta chain was captured by sequencing in a study of cytomegalovirus exposure and HLA in healthy donors. Notes on the study in general: Associated with cytomegalovirus, according to the listing, were around 160 TCR beta chains.

Losses at the gene ends were 3 bases for V and 4 bases for J; bases not matched to a gene: 11. CDR1 and CDR2 from the germline V gene are SGHRS and YFSETQ. This CDR3 region has 16 residues. Assay: immunoSEQ multiplex PCR; the TCRdb copy retains only in-frame clones and omits some. This table holds around 160,000 clones, approximately 86% found once. As to this clone: Its target is unknown.

The sequence was collected from a young man in good health and CMV-seropositive. The chain couples TRBV5-1 to TRBJ2-5; 8 nucleotides line up with TRBD1. The sample consisted of PBMCs. DNA of the CDR3: TGCGCCAGCAGCTCGAACCCCGGGACAGGAGGAGAGACCCAGTACTTC. Its protein is CASSSNPGTGGETQYF.